A single T cell receptor (beta chain) is shown here with its context. This sample was taken from a study of shared clonotypes between healthy human individuals. Clones were read by immunoSEQ multiplex PCR, and TCRdb kept only the in-frame ones, dropping some. The data show around 2.5 million clones, approximately 94% seen once. The CDR3 runs 18 residues. This receptor was obtained from a man younger than 35 in good health. Some clones in this sample may be carry-over from other donors' samples. The gene calls are TRBV21-1 and TRBJ2-7; the D segment call TRBD2 is taken from the table without a DNA check. TRBV21-1 constitutes a pseudogene. The sequenced material came from naive CD4+ T cells from PBMCs. Described subset: CD45RA+ positively selected. The CDR3 reads CASSEGLAGISPSYEQYF. The CDR3 nucleotides read TGTGCCAGCAGCGAAGGACTAGCGGGCATTTCACCATCTTACGAGCAGTACTTC.